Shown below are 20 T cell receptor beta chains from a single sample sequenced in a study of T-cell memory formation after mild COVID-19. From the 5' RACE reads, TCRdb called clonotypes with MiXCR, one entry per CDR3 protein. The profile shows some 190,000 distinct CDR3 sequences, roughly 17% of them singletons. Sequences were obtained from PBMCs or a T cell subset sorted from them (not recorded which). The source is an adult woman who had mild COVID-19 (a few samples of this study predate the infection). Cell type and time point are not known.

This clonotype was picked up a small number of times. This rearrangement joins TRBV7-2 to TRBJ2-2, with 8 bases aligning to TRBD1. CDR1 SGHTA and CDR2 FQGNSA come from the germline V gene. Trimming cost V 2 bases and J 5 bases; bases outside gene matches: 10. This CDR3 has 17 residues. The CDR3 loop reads CASSLYQDRVYTGELFF. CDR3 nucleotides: TGTGCCAGCAGCTTATATCAGGACAGGGTATATACCGGGGAGCTGTTTTTT.

The CDR3 DNA reads TGTGCCAGCAGCCCTCGACCAATATCCTACAATGAGCAGTTCTTC. Encoded protein: CASSPRPISYNEQFF. V usage is TRBV7-2 and J usage is TRBJ2-1; no clear D gene. This CDR3 is built from 15 residues. Germline V gives CDR1 SGHTA, CDR2 FQGNSA. V was trimmed by 5 bases and J by 1 base, leaving 12 bases between them.

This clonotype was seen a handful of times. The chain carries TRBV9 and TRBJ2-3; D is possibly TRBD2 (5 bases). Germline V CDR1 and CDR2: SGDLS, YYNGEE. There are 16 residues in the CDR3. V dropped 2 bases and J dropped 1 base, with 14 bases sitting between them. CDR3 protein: CASSVTAATRTDTQYF. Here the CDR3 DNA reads TGTGCCAGCAGCGTCACAGCGGCGACTCGCACAGATACGCAGTATTTT.

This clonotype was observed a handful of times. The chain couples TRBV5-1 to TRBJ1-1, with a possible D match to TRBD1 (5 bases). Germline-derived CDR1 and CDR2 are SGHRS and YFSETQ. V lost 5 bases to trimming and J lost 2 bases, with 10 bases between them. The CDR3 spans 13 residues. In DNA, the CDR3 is TGCGCCAGCAGACGGCAGGGAAACACTGAAGCTTTCTTT. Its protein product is CASRRQGNTEAFF.

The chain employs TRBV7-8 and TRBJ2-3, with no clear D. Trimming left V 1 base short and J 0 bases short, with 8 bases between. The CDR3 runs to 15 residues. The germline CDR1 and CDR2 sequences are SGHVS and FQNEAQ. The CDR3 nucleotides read TGTGCCAGCAGCTTAGGAGAGTGGAGCACAGATACGCAGTATTTT. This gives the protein CASSLGEWSTDTQYF.

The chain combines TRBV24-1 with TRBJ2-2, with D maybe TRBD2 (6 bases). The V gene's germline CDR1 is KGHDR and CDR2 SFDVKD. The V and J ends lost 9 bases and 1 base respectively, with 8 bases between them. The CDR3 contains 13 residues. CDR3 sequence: CATRRENTGELFF. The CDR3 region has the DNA TGTGCCACCCGGCGGGAGAACACCGGGGAGCTGTTTTTT.

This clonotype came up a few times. The CDR3 region is CASSEEDGHYGYTF. CDR3 nucleotide sequence: TGTGCCAGCAGTGAAGAGGACGGTCACTATGGCTACACCTTC. The rearrangement joins TRBV25-1 to TRBJ1-2, with no clear D. The CDR3 is made up of 14 amino acids. V dropped 2 bases and J dropped 3 bases, with 10 bases sitting between them. From germline, CDR1 is MGHDK and CDR2 SYGVNS.

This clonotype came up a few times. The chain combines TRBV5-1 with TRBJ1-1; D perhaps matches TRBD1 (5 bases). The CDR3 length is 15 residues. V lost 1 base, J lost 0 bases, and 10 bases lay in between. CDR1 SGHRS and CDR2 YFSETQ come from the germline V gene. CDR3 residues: CASSLSQGLNTEAFF. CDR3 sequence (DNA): TGCGCCAGCAGCTTGAGTCAGGGTTTGAACACTGAAGCTTTCTTT.

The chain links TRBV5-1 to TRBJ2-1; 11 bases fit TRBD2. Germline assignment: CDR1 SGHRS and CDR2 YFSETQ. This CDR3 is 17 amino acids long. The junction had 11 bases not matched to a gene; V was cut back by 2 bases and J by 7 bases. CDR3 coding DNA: TGCGCCAGCAGCTTTTTCTTAGCGGGAGGGCCGGGGAATGAGCAGTTCTTC. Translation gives CASSFFLAGGPGNEQFF.

In DNA form, the CDR3 reads TGTGCCAGCAGTTACTCGGGACAGAAACAGTTCTTC. Its translation: CASSYSGQKQFF. The chain links TRBV6-5 to TRBJ2-1, with 7 bases lining up with TRBD1. This CDR3 has 12 amino acids. Germline V gene lookup returns CDR1 MNHEY and CDR2 SVGAGI. Unmatched junction bases numbered 3, after V lost 0 bases and J lost 13 bases.

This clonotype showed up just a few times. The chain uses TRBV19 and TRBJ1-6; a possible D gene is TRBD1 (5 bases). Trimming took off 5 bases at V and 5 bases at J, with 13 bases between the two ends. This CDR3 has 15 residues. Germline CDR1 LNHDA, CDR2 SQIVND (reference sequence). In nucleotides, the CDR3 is TGTGCCAGTAGTTCCCGGGACGGCAATAATTCACCCCTCCACTTT. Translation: CASSSRDGNNSPLHF.

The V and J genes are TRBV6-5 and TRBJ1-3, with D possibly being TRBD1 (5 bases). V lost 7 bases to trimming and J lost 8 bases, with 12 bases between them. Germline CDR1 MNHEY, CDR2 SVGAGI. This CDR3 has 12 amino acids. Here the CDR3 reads CASKGTGHTIYF. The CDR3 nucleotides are TGTGCCAGCAAAGGGACTGGTCACACCATATATTTT.

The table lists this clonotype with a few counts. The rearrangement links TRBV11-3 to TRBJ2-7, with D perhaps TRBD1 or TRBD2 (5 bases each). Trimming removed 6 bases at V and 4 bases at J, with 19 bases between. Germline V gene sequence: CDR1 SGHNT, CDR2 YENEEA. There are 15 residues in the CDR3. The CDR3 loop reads CASRRGGGKGYEQYF. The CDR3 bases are TGTGCCAGCAGGAGAGGTGGGGGTAAAGGATACGAGCAGTACTTC.

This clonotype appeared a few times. In DNA, the CDR3 is TGTGCCAGCAGCCCCCGGAGGGGGGGTGAGCCCCAGCATTTT. Residues: CASSPRRGGEPQHF. The chain links TRBV6-5 to TRBJ1-5; the D gene is possibly TRBD1 (6 bases). The CDR3 covers 14 residues. Germline V CDR1 and CDR2: MNHEY, SVGAGI. V shed 6 bases and J shed 8 bases, with 17 bases lying between them.

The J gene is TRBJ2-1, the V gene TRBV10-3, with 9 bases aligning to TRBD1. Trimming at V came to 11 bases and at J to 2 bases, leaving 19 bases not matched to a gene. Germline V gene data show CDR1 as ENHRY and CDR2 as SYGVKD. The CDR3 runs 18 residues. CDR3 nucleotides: TGTGCCTCCAACCCGGGACAGGGACCTTCTTCAACCTACAATGAGCAGTTCTTC. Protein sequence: CASNPGQGPSSTYNEQFF.

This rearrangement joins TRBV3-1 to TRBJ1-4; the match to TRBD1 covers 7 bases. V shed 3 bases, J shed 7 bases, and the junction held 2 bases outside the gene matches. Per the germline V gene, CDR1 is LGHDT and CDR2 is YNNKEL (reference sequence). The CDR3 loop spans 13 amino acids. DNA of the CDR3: TGTGCCAGCAGCCAGAGGGGGCTTGAAAAACTGTTTTTT. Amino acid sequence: CASSQRGLEKLFF. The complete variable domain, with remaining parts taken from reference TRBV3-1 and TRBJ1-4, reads DTAVSQTPKYLVTQMGNDKSIKCEQNLGHDTMYWYKQDSKKFLKIMFSYNNKELIINETVPNRFSPKSPDKAHLNLHINSLELGDSAVYFCASSQRGLEKLFFGSGTQLSVL.

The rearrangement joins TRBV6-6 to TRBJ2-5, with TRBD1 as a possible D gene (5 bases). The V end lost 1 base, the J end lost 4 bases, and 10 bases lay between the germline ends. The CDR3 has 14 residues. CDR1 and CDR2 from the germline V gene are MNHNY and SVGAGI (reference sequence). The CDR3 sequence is CASSYLAGRETQYF. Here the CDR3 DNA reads TGTGCCAGCAGTTACTTGGCAGGGCGAGAGACCCAGTACTTC.

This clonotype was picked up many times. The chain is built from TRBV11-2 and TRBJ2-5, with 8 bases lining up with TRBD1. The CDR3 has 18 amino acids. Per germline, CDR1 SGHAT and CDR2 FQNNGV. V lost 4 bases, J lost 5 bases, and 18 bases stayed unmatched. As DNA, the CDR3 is TGTGCCAGCAGCTCAATCATAGAAGACAGGGGCGTAAGGGAGACCCAGTACTTC. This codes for CASSSIIEDRGVRETQYF.

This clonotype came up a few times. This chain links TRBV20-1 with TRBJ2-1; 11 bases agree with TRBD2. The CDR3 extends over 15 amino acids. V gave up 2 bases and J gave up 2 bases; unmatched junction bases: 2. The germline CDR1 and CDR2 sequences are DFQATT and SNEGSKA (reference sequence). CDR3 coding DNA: TGCAGTGCTAGACGGACTAGCGGGCCCTACAATGAGCAGTTCTTC. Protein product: CSARRTSGPYNEQFF.

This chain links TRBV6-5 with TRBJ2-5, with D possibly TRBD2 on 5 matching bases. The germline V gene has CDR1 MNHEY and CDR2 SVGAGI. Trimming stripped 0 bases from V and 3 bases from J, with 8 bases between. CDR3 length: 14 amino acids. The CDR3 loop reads CASSYSWGEETQYF. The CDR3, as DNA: TGTGCCAGCAGTTACTCCTGGGGAGAAGAGACCCAGTACTTC.